These 17 T cell receptor beta chains were all obtained from the same sample, sequenced in a study of blood T cells in healthy people across ages. A second roughly 6 to 12 cycle PCR used barcoded and J-beta primers. Each CDR3 protein is one row after TCRdb ran MiXCR on the 5' RACE reads. The table records over a million distinct CDR3 sequences, 35% to 50% of them present only once. The sample comprised blood. Source of these receptors: a woman aged 60-75 years in good health.

This clonotype has more than one count but fewer than ten. The chain links TRBV6-1 to TRBJ2-3; TRBD2 matches 9 bases. Trimming at V came to 10 bases and at J to 2 bases, leaving 7 bases not matched to a gene. Germline V lookup: CDR1 MNHNS, CDR2 SASEGT. This CDR3 has 14 residues. CDR3 sequence (DNA): TGTGCCATCAGCGCTAGCGGGAACACAGATACGCAGTATTTT. Translating it yields CAISASGNTDTQYF.

This clonotype occurred a few times. The rearrangement links TRBV27 to TRBJ2-4; the D is unclear. The DNA matches TRBJ2-7 better at its end, which makes the J call doubtful. There are 12 residues in the CDR3. Germline V gene sequence: CDR1 MNHEY, CDR2 SMNVEV (reference sequence). This chain's CDR3 is CASNRTSLEQYF. CDR3 nucleotides: TGTGCCAGCAACCGGACCAGCCTCGAGCAGTACTTC.

The chain has TRBV6-5 and TRBJ2-5, with a tentative D call TRBD2 (6 bases). The germline CDR1 and CDR2 sequences are MNHEY and SVGAGI. The CDR3 spans 14 residues. Trimming cost V 5 bases and J 1 base, with 11 bases left between them. The CDR3: CASSDGTFQETQYF. In DNA form, the CDR3 reads TGTGCCAGCAGTGATGGGACTTTCCAAGAGACCCAGTACTTC.

This chain uses TRBV20-1 with TRBJ2-3; D is uncertain. The CDR3 runs to 11 residues. V gave up 0 bases and J gave up 6 bases, with 4 bases separating them. CDR1 is DFQATT and CDR2 is SNEGSKA in the germline V gene (reference sequence). CDR3 region: CSARDSDTQYF. CDR3 nucleotide sequence: TGCAGTGCTAGAGATTCCGATACGCAGTATTTT.

For this clonotype: Mismatch with germline at one junction end may stem from a read error. The rearrangement uses TRBV2 and TRBJ2-4; no definite D call. The DNA end is more similar to TRBJ2-7, so the J call may be wrong. CDR1 is SNHLY and CDR2 is FYNNEI in the germline V gene. The CDR3 spans 12 residues. CDR3 nucleotide sequence: TGTGCCGGCAGTGACGTCTCCTACGAGCAGTACTTC. This sequence encodes CAGSDVSYEQYF.

This clonotype has just a few counts. This chain connects TRBV12-3 or TRBV12-4 to TRBJ2-3, with D perhaps TRBD2 (5 bases). Trimming stripped 6 bases from V and 2 bases from J, with 12 bases between. The CDR3 is 14 amino acids. CDR3 protein: CASSSGIYTDTQYF. In nucleotides, the CDR3 is TGTGCCAGCAGCTCGGGGATCTACACAGATACGCAGTATTTT.

The chain carries TRBV15 and TRBJ2-7; D is ambiguous. CDR1 LNHNV and CDR2 YYDKDF come from the germline V gene (reference sequence). The CDR3 consists of 16 residues. V lost 0 bases and J lost 0, with 12 bases in between. The CDR3 sequence is CATSRETLLSSYEQYF. The CDR3 DNA reads as TGTGCCACCAGCAGAGAGACCCTACTAAGCTCCTACGAGCAGTACTTC.

V gene TRBV20-1 combines with J gene TRBJ2-5, with D perhaps TRBD1 or TRBD2 (6 bases each). V lost 3 bases to trimming and J lost 5 bases, with 16 bases between them. CDR1 is DFQATT, CDR2 SNEGSKA, per germline (reference sequence). There are 14 residues in the CDR3. Here the CDR3 DNA reads TGCAGTGCTAGCGGTGGGGGGCGGAGGGAGACCCAGTACTTC. It codes for CSASGGGRRETQYF.

This clonotype has just a few counts. The CDR3 is CASSPKDRVEQPQHF. CDR3 coding DNA: TGTGCCAGCAGTCCCAAGGACAGGGTTGAACAGCCCCAGCATTTT. The V call is TRBV28, the J call TRBJ1-5, with 8 positions matching TRBD1. Germline trimming cut 5 bases from V and 7 bases from J; bases unmatched to any gene: 10. CDR3 length: 15 residues. Germline V CDR1 and CDR2: MDHEN, SYDVKM.

The chain links TRBV5-1 to TRBJ2-7; 9 bases map to TRBD1. V lost 10 bases to trimming and J lost 3 bases; unmatched junction nucleotides: 11. The germline V gene encodes CDR1 SGHRS and CDR2 YFSETQ. The CDR3 has 14 amino acids. In nucleotides, the CDR3 is TGCGCCGCAACCCGGGGACAGGGCGTCTACGAGCAGTACTTC. Translated: CAATRGQGVYEQYF.

J is TRBJ1-6 and V is TRBV28, with no clear D. Germline CDR1 reads MDHEN; CDR2 reads SYDVKM. Trimming removed 2 bases at V and 7 bases at J, with 15 bases between. The CDR3 covers 16 residues. The CDR3: CASSLATTVLNSPLHF. The DNA for the CDR3 is TGTGCCAGCAGTTTAGCGACTACAGTCCTAAATTCACCCCTCCACTTT.

The chain has TRBV6-1 and TRBJ2-7; 9 bases map to TRBD1. This CDR3 has 14 amino acids. V dropped 3 bases and J dropped 3; count of bases not matched to a gene: 3. The germline CDR1 and CDR2 sequences are MNHNS and SASEGT. CDR3 sequence: CASSDGTGNYEQYF. The CDR3, as DNA: TGTGCCAGCAGTGATGGGACAGGGAACTACGAGCAGTACTTC.

This clonotype was observed a handful of times. The rearrangement joins TRBV3-1 to TRBJ2-7; 13 nucleotides match TRBD2. Germline V gene data show CDR1 as LGHDT and CDR2 as YNNKEL (reference sequence). This CDR3 contains 15 residues. The junction had 3 bases not matched to a gene; V was cut back by 4 bases and J by 3 bases. The CDR3 DNA reads as TGTGCCAGCAGCCGGGGACTAGCGGGATACTACGAGCAGTACTTC. Translating gives CASSRGLAGYYEQYF.

This clonotype occurred a few times. The chain uses TRBV6-5 and TRBJ2-1; 11 bases line up with TRBD2. V dropped 6 bases and J dropped 7; count of bases not matched to a gene: 8. CDR3 length: 15 residues. Germline CDR1 and CDR2: MNHEY and SVGAGI. CDR3 sequence reads: CASSPKASGRNEQFF. CDR3 in DNA: TGTGCCAGCAGCCCCAAGGCTAGCGGGAGGAATGAGCAGTTCTTC.

V gene TRBV5-1 combines with J gene TRBJ2-1; 11 bases map to TRBD1. The CDR3 contains 16 residues. The junction had 4 bases not matched to a gene; V was cut back by 3 bases and J by 2 bases. The germline V gene encodes CDR1 SGHRS and CDR2 YFSETQ. The CDR3 region has the DNA TGCGCCAGCAGCTGGTCGGGACAGGGGGCCTACAATGAGCAGTTCTTC. This sequence encodes CASSWSGQGAYNEQFF. Complete variable domain (other parts from reference TRBV5-1 and TRBJ2-1): KAGVTQTPRYLIKTRGQQVTLSCSPISGHRSVSWYQQTPGQGLQFLFEYFSETQRNKGNFPGRFSGRQFSNSRSEMNVSTLELGDSALYLCASSWSGQGAYNEQFFGPGTRLTVL.

The chain combines TRBV20-1 with TRBJ1-2; D unclear. CDR1 and CDR2 from the germline V gene are DFQATT and SNEGSKA (reference sequence). The CDR3 has 13 amino acids. V dropped 5 bases and J dropped 2 bases, with 12 bases sitting between them. CDR3 amino acids: CSALQSRNYGYTF. The CDR3, as DNA: TGCAGTGCTCTCCAATCGCGGAACTATGGCTACACCTTC.

The gene calls are TRBV5-1 and TRBJ1-2; D might be TRBD1 (5 bases). CDR3 length: 15 amino acids. V lost 2 bases to trimming and J lost 6 bases, with 17 bases between them. Germline V gene lookup returns CDR1 SGHRS and CDR2 YFSETQ. The CDR3 protein is CASSFETGRKDGYTF. The CDR3 region has the DNA TGCGCCAGCAGCTTCGAAACAGGACGAAAGGATGGCTACACCTTC.